This T cell receptor beta chain was identified during a study of T cell responses to AZD1222 COVID-19 vaccine (dated by TCRdb to the early 2020s). Context from the whole study: Because spike-specific TCR depth and breadth did not differ between the two schedules, AZD1222 recipients who got a second dose at roughly 4 weeks were pooled with those who got a second dose at roughly 12 weeks. Enrollment into the trials was organized by age into subgroups of 18-55, 56-69 and 70-plus years, and those subgroups contained about 160, 30 and 59 TCR-sequenced participants, respectively. TCR sequencing covered some 240 trial participants: nearly 210 given two doses of AZD1222 and approximately 26 given two doses of MenACWY control vaccine. Study-level results and caveats: A significant rise in spike-specific TCR breadth and depth was observed after two AZD1222 doses relative to day 0 and relative to MenACWY recipients. Because no samples from the day 14 peak response were available, repertoires could be characterized only after the peak T cell response. Participants were mostly white British, with more females than males. The authors suggested clonal diversity may have been underestimated. Conclusions about previously exposed vaccinees were limited because only five to seven AZD1222 recipients were SARS-CoV-2 seropositive at baseline. In the small 56-69-year group, the increase in depth fell short of significance, most likely because of low power. The whole spike protein was spanned by vaccine-associated CD4 TCRs, and dominant responses were seen in regions 160-218 and 743-854. Epitopes outside the regions mutated in the B.1.351 and B.1.1.7 variants were reportedly recognized by nearly half of the unique spike-specific TCRs.

In the paper's terms, the time point label means: baseline before first vaccination. The vaccinee samples were drawn from two UK trials, COV001 and COV002, one of which was a single-blind randomized controlled phase 2/3 trial testing AZD1222 (ChAdOx1 nCoV-19) in healthy adults. For TCRbeta chain sequencing, PBMC samples were collected from trial participants at day 0 and at day 28 after the second dose. V gives up 4 bases and J gives up 0 bases, and the segment between their germline ends measures 7 bases. CDR1 SGHRS and CDR2 YFSETQ were looked up in the germline V gene. The CDR3 numbers 14 residues from cysteine through phenylalanine. The read is trimmed to its CDR3 DNA, 42 bases read in frame from base 1. The CDR3 regions of human TCRbeta chains were analyzed by immunosequencing. As for the original processing: Repertoire TCRs were matched against a reference library of SARS-CoV-2-specific TCRs generated with the MIRA antigen-specificity platform. Breadth meant the fraction of unique TCRs that were SARS-CoV-2-associated, whereas depth meant the fraction of total T cells that were SARS-CoV-2-associated. Each spike-specific TCR was assigned to its reactive spike region and to a CD4 or CD8 class using the MIRA data. Log10-transformed breadth and depth values were compared by one-way ANOVA with Sidak's multiple comparisons tests. TCRdb provides this immuneACCESS table in a form limited to in-frame rearrangements. Some clones are lacking; in checked studies, under half of them reflect an unresolved V gene, and why the rest are absent is not known. V, J and clone size were drawn from that table, and D and trimming were deduced from the DNA. A total of around 160,000 clones appear in this sample, about 92% of them only once. The ten largest clones take up 1.5% to 2% of the sample.

Concerning this clone itself: Its cognate antigen has yet to be identified. There are no base qualities to consult, and no much larger clone falls within one base.

The sequence links TRBV5-1 to TRBJ2-2; 5 matching bases give a weak D call of TRBD2. The sample was peripheral blood, taken on day 0 of AZD1222 vaccination. This receptor was obtained from an adult in good health. CDR3 region: CASSVRANTGELFF. The bases are TGCGCCAGCAGCGTGAGGGCGAACACCGGGGAGCTGTTTTTT.